This is a list of T cell receptor beta chains from one sample in a study of control samples from healthy donors and cancer patients. Profiling relied on immunoSEQ multiplex PCR, and the TCRdb table lists in-frame clones only, not all of them. This table has about 83,000 clones, 91% appearing once. Source material: blood. Every receptor here comes from a man in his fifties in good health. The CDR3 runs from the conserved cysteine through the conserved F or W. A D gene is named only where the DNA matches it firmly.

j_call,v_call,cdr3_length,d_call,cdr3_nt,cdr3_aa
TRBJ1-4,TRBV5-1,14,.,TGCGCCAGCAGCTTGGGAGCGACTAATGAAAAACTGTTTTTT,CASSLGATNEKLFF
TRBJ2-3,TRBV7-8,17,TRBD2,TGTGCCAGCAGCTTAGGACTAGCGGGGGGTGGGACAGATACGCAGTATTTT,CASSLGLAGGGTDTQYF
TRBJ1-5,TRBV24-1,12,.,TGTGCCACCAGTGACGTAAATCAGCCCCAGCATTTT,CATSDVNQPQHF
TRBJ1-6,TRBV27,13,.,TGTGCCAGCGCAGAAGGGGGTTCGTCACCCCTCCACTTT,CASAEGGSSPLHF
TRBJ1-6,TRBV27,17,.,TGTGCCAGCAGCGGGTCTAGCCTCAGCTCCTATAATTCACCCCTCCACTTT,CASSGSSLSSYNSPLHF
TRBJ2-5,TRBV3-1/TRBV3-2,13,.,TGTGCCAGCAGCCGCGGACTCCAAGAGACCCAGTACTTC,CASSRGLQETQYF
TRBJ1-5,TRBV10-1,12,.,TGCGCCAGCAGTGATAGCAATCAGCCCCAGCATTTT,CASSDSNQPQHF
TRBJ1-2,TRBV6-1,17,.,TGTGCCAGCAGTGACCCCAAGGGACAAGGGAAGATCTATGGCTACACCTTC,CASSDPKGQGKIYGYTF
TRBJ2-1,TRBV6-6,13,.,TGTGCCAGCAGTCCTAGTTCGCGTAATGAGCAGTTCTTC,CASSPSSRNEQFF
TRBJ1-4,TRBV2,13,TRBD1,TGTGCCAGTACAGGGGACAGTTATGAAAAACTGTTTTTT,CASTGDSYEKLFF
TRBJ1-1,TRBV7-2,12,.,TGTGCCAGCAGCTTAGTGGCAGGGCCAGCTTTCTTT,CASSLVAGPAFF
TRBJ1-1,TRBV30,17,TRBD1,TGTGCCTGGACCTACTCTTTTCTGGGACAGGTGAACACTGAAGCTTTCTTT,CAWTYSFLGQVNTEAFF